A single sample is the source of the 7 T cell receptor beta chains below, sequenced in a study of cytomegalovirus exposure and HLA in healthy donors. The PCR made use of 60 Vbeta and 13 Jbeta primers. Some clones are missing from TCRdb's copy, which holds only in-frame ones; the method was immunoSEQ multiplex PCR. This table has approximately 160,000 clones, approximately 70% appearing once. Specimen: PBMCs. These receptors came from a woman between 40 and 50 years old in good health and CMV-seropositive.

In this sample, this clone turned up once. V gene TRBV4-2 combines with J gene TRBJ2-3; 12 nucleotides line up with TRBD2. The junction had 8 bases not matched to a gene; V was cut back by 0 bases and J by 4 bases. This CDR3 has 18 residues. The V gene's germline CDR1 is LGHNA and CDR2 YNFKEQ. The CDR3 DNA follows: TGTGCCAGCAGCCAAGATCCTAGCGGGGGGGCACGGGCAGATACGCAGTATTTT. Encoded protein: CASSQDPSGGARADTQYF.

The chain uses TRBV6-6 and TRBJ1-2, with 7 bases aligning to TRBD1. Trimming cost V 5 bases and J 3 bases; bases outside gene matches: 3. The germline V gene encodes CDR1 MNHNY and CDR2 SVGAGI (reference sequence). The CDR3 has 13 amino acids. The DNA for the CDR3 is TGTGCCAGCAGTCCAGGGGGTGACTATGGCTACACCTTC. Translating it yields CASSPGGDYGYTF.

By its share, this clone is medium-sized. V is TRBV6-5 and J is TRBJ2-7, with D perhaps matching TRBD2 (6 bases). The germline V gene has CDR1 MNHEY and CDR2 SVGAGI. The CDR3 runs 14 residues. The V and J ends lost 0 bases and 4 bases respectively, with 10 bases between them. As DNA, the CDR3 is TGTGCCAGCAGTTACTCAAGGGCGGGGTACGAGCAGTACTTC. Its translation: CASSYSRAGYEQYF.

This chain links TRBV7-9 with TRBJ2-2, with D possibly being TRBD1 (6 bases). Looked up from germline, CDR1 is SEHNR and CDR2 is FQNEAQ (reference sequence). This CDR3 is built from 15 residues. The V gene lost 3 bases and the J gene lost 4 bases, with 12 bases spanning the gap. This CDR3 reads CASSFRDKATGELFF. DNA for the CDR3: TGTGCCAGCAGCTTCCGGGACAAAGCCACCGGGGAGCTGTTTTTT.

This chain uses TRBV5-1 with TRBJ2-7; D not certain. V lost 1 base to trimming and J lost 2 bases, with 7 bases between them. CDR1 SGHRS and CDR2 YFSETQ come from the germline V gene. CDR3 length: 13 residues. CDR3 nucleotide sequence: TGCGCCAGCAGCTTGAACAGCCCCTACGAGCAGTACTTC. This sequence encodes CASSLNSPYEQYF.

This clone has just a few counts. The chain links TRBV6-6 to TRBJ1-5; TRBD1 aligns across 7 bases. CDR1 and CDR2 from the germline V gene are MNHNY and SVGAGI (reference sequence). The CDR3 spans 16 residues. The V gene end was trimmed by 5 bases and the J gene end by 4 bases; junction bases not matched to a gene: 11. This CDR3 is CASSRNRDSLNQPQHF. DNA of the CDR3: TGTGCCAGCAGTAGAAACCGGGACAGCCTTAATCAGCCCCAGCATTTT.

CDR3 protein: CASREERTGELFF. The CDR3 DNA follows: TGTGCCAGCAGGGAGGAACGCACCGGGGAGCTGTTTTTT. V and J are TRBV5-6 and TRBJ2-2; a weak D match, TRBD2 (5 bases). With 5 bases removed from V and 4 bases from J, the gap between germline ends came to 9 bases. The CDR3 sequence is 13 residues long. Germline CDR1 and CDR2: SGHDT and YYEEEE.